The entry that follows covers one T cell receptor beta chain sequence. The antigen is unknown. The sample originates from a study of PD-L1 blockade in urothelial cancer. Germline loops: CDR1 LGHNA, CDR2 YSLEER. The CDR3 is made up of 15 amino acids. Trimming removed 1 base from V and 8 bases from J; junction bases left unmatched: 4. The method was immunoSEQ multiplex PCR; TCRdb's version includes in-frame clones alone and lacks a portion of them. Among 85,000 to 100,000 clones, more than 75% were seen once, and the ten largest hold approximately 2%. Stated time point: pretreatment peripheral blood. A total of 1 to 8 samples per patient were collected pretreatment and on-treatment. Findings and limits, study-wide: Tumor-linked clones in blood grew more by 3 weeks in durable-benefit patients.

This receptor was identified in a man aged 55 to 70 with urothelial cancer. This chain links TRBV4-3 with TRBJ2-4, with 11 bases aligning to TRBD2. Specimen: PBMCs, collected around atezolizumab (anti-PD-L1) treatment. CDR3 bases: TGCGCCAGCAGCCAAGTAGTAGCGGGGGGGGACATTCAGTACTTC. Protein sequence: CASSQVVAGGDIQYF.